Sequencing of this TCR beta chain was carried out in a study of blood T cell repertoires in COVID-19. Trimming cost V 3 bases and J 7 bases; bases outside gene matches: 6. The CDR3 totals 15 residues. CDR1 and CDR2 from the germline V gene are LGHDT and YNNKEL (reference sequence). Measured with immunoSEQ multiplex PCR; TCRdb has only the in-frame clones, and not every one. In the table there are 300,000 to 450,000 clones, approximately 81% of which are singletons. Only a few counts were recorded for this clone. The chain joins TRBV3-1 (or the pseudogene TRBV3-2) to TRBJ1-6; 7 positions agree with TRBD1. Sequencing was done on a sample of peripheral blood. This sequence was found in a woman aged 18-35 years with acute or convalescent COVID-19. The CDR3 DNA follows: TGTGCCAGCAGCCAGGTAGACAGGGTGAATTCACCCCTCCACTTT. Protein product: CASSQVDRVNSPLHF.